This T cell receptor beta chain was retrieved from a study of T-cell reconstitution after alpha-beta-depleted transplantation in children. This CDR3 contains 15 residues. With 2 bases removed from V and 2 bases from J, the gap between germline ends came to 12 bases. Germline-derived CDR1 and CDR2 are SGHTA and FQGTGA. Library preparation (for TCRbeta) was performed with unique molecular identifiers. TCRdb independently ran MiXCR on the PCR reads; one entry per CDR3 protein. Among 500,000 or so distinct CDR3 sequences listed, less than 35% were seen once. This chain uses TRBV7-3 with TRBJ1-2, with D possibly being TRBD1 (6 bases). This material consisted of PBMCs from the stem cell graft donor, taken from the stem cell graft. The sequence derives from a human donor who donated a stem cell graft to a child with aplastic anemia. In DNA, the CDR3 is TGTGCCAGCAGCTTATCGGGGGGCAAAAACTATGGCTACACCTTC. It translates to CASSLSGGKNYGYTF.